Listed below are T cell receptor beta chains from one sample, sequenced in a study of CD8 T cells in ankylosing spondylitis. One entry per CDR3 protein, called by TCRdb with MiXCR from the 5' RACE reads. The repertoire holds about 35,000 distinct CDR3 sequences, under 13% seen once, with about 16% in the top ten. The sample consisted of blood, either unsorted or a sorted T cell fraction (not recorded which). All receptors derive from a male donor with ankylosing spondylitis or in good health (not recorded which). CDR3s include the opening cysteine and the closing phenylalanine or tryptophan. A D gene is named only where the DNA matches it firmly. Clone size is stated in some rows and not others, as once, few, many or a class when expanded.

>TRBD2|many|TRBV7-9|TRBJ2-1
CASSLATSGTYNEQFF
TGTGCCAGCAGCTTAGCGACTAGCGGTACCTACAATGAGCAGTTCTTC
>TRBD2|many|TRBV20-1|TRBJ2-1
CSASRPGLAGQREQFF
TGCAGTGCTAGCCGGCCGGGACTAGCGGGACAAAGGGAGCAGTTCTTC
>NA|many|TRBV4-3|TRBJ2-7
CASSQDFLARSYEQYF
TGCGCCAGCAGCCAAGATTTCCTAGCCCGCTCCTACGAGCAGTACTTC
>TRBD2|many|TRBV5-4|TRBJ2-2
CASSFGGAGELFF
TGTGCCAGCAGCTTCGGGGGGGCCGGGGAGCTGTTTTTT
>TRBD1|many|TRBV4-2|TRBJ1-1
CASSPLTGGATEAFF
TGTGCCAGCAGCCCATTAACAGGGGGCGCGACTGAAGCTTTCTTT
>NA|many|TRBV6-4|TRBJ2-1
CASSDRFRVSSNEQFF
TGTGCCAGCAGTGACCGGTTCAGGGTGAGCTCCAATGAGCAGTTCTTC
>NA|many|TRBV29-1|TRBJ1-2
CSVDPTENYGYTF
TGCAGCGTTGACCCGACAGAAAACTATGGCTACACCTTC
>TRBD1|many|TRBV4-2|TRBJ2-7
CASSQESPGQGPYEQYF
TGTGCCAGCAGCCAAGAATCCCCTGGACAGGGACCATACGAGCAGTACTTC
>NA|many|TRBV6-5|TRBJ1-6
CASSYFVGDPRNSPLHF
TGTGCCAGCAGTTACTTCGTGGGGGATCCTAGGAATTCACCCCTCCACTTT
>NA|many|TRBV6-2/TRBV6-3|TRBJ2-2
CASSSVRNTGELFF
TGTGCCAGCAGTTCGGTACGAAACACCGGGGAGCTGTTTTTT
>TRBD1|many|TRBV7-9|TRBJ1-1
CASSRRRDRGMNTEAFF
TGTGCCAGCAGCCGCAGGCGGGACAGGGGGATGAACACTGAAGCTTTCTTT
>TRBD2|many|TRBV15|TRBJ2-7
CATSILEASGSYEQYF
TGTGCCACCAGCATACTTGAAGCTAGCGGGAGCTACGAGCAGTACTTC
>TRBD2|many|TRBV5-1|TRBJ2-5
CASGPGTSGKETQYF
TGCGCCAGCGGTCCCGGGACTAGCGGCAAAGAGACCCAGTACTTC
>NA|many|TRBV4-3|TRBJ2-7
CASSPTYNLQDYEQYF
TGCGCCAGCAGCCCGACCTATAACCTCCAAGACTACGAGCAGTACTTC
>NA|many|TRBV20-1|TRBJ1-1
CSAREGMDTEAFF
TGCAGTGCTAGGGAGGGCATGGACACTGAAGCTTTCTTT
>NA|many|TRBV18|TRBJ2-5
CASSPDRETQYF
TGTGCCAGCTCACCAGATCGGGAGACCCAGTACTTC
>TRBD1|many|TRBV10-3|TRBJ1-2
CAISEQQGAFFGYTF
TGTGCCATCAGTGAACAACAGGGGGCTTTCTTTGGCTACACCTTC
>NA|many|TRBV7-2|TRBJ2-1
CASSLIADLSYNEQFF
TGTGCCAGCAGCCTCATAGCGGATCTCTCCTACAATGAGCAGTTCTTC
>NA|many|TRBV14|TRBJ1-1
CASSQDRGGWRDGTEAFF
TGTGCCAGCAGCCAAGATCGAGGGGGTTGGAGGGACGGCACTGAAGCTTTCTTT
>NA|NA|TRBV18|TRBJ1-1
CASSPPQGQNTEAFF
TGTGCCAGCTCACCCCCCCAGGGCCAGAACACTGAAGCTTTCTTT
>TRBD1|many|TRBV28|TRBJ2-7
CASSSPGTGAVEQYF
TGTGCCAGCAGTTCGCCAGGGACAGGGGCGGTCGAGCAGTACTTC
>NA|few|TRBV9|TRBJ1-5
CASSVEEYSNQPQHF
TGTGCCAGCAGCGTAGAAGAATATAGCAATCAGCCCCAGCATTTT
>NA|many|TRBV9|TRBJ1-2
CASSVGHRGSYGYTF
TGTGCCAGCAGCGTAGGACACAGAGGAAGCTATGGCTACACCTTC
>NA|many|TRBV7-8|TRBJ2-7
CASSLSRGLGYEQYF
TGTGCCAGCAGCTTATCCCGAGGTCTAGGGTACGAGCAGTACTTC
>NA|many|TRBV7-9|TRBJ2-1
CASSLAQGSNEQFF
TGTGCCAGCAGCTTAGCACAGGGCAGCAATGAGCAGTTCTTC
>NA|many|TRBV7-8|TRBJ2-2
CASKVPVTDTGELFF
TGTGCCAGCAAAGTCCCCGTCACGGACACCGGGGAGCTGTTTTTT
>TRBD2|many|TRBV12-3/TRBV12-4|TRBJ2-7
CASSLKRELEQYF
TGTGCCAGCAGTCTTAAGCGGGAGCTCGAGCAGTACTTC
>TRBD2|many|TRBV6-1|TRBJ2-1
CASSVTSGEYNEQFF
TGTGCCAGCAGTGTCACTAGCGGAGAATACAATGAGCAGTTCTTC
>NA|many|TRBV12-3/TRBV12-4|TRBJ2-7
CASSPNSEQYF
TGTGCCAGCAGTCCTAACTCCGAGCAGTACTTC
>NA|many|TRBV7-9|TRBJ1-1
CASSLAGRGNTEAFF
TGTGCCAGCAGCTTAGCCGGCAGGGGGAACACTGAAGCTTTCTTT
>NA|many|TRBV25-1|TRBJ1-1
CASSDTPNVAEAFF
TGTGCCAGCAGTGATACTCCGAACGTCGCTGAAGCTTTCTTT
>NA|many|TRBV5-1|TRBJ2-7
CASSFGNRPYEQYF
TGCGCCAGCAGCTTCGGTAACAGACCCTACGAGCAGTACTTC
>NA|many|TRBV21-1|TRBJ2-7
CASSKKPLGDEQYF
TGTGCCAGCAGCAAAAAACCCCTGGGGGACGAGCAGTACTTC
>NA|many|TRBV5-4|TRBJ1-1
CASSLRGGNTEAFF
TGTGCCAGCAGCTTGCGTGGGGGGAACACTGAAGCTTTCTTT
>NA|NA|TRBV7-9|TRBJ2-5
CASSPTSWIGQETQYF
TGTGCCAGCAGCCCTACTTCTTGGATAGGGCAAGAGACCCAGTACTTC
>TRBD2|many|TRBV5-1|TRBJ2-5
CASSPGTSLETQYF
TGCGCCAGCAGCCCGGGGACTAGTCTAGAGACCCAGTACTTC
>NA|many|TRBV20-1|TRBJ2-3
CSASRDTDTQYF
TGCAGTGCTAGTCGGGACACAGATACGCAGTATTTT
>NA|many|TRBV10-2|TRBJ2-2
CASTYTGELFF
TGCGCCAGCACCTACACCGGGGAGCTGTTTTTT
>TRBD2|many|TRBV7-2|TRBJ2-7
CASSPGTSGPSYEQYF
TGTGCCAGCAGCCCGGGGACTAGCGGGCCCTCCTACGAGCAGTACTTC
>NA|NA|TRBV29-1|TRBJ1-4
CSAAHPTNEKLFF
TGCAGCGCCGCCCATCCAACTAATGAAAAACTGTTTTTT
>TRBD1|many|TRBV6-2/TRBV6-3|TRBJ2-2
CASRKDRGLSPGELFF
TGTGCCAGCAGGAAGGACAGGGGGCTTTCCCCCGGGGAGCTGTTTTTT